A single T cell receptor beta chain is shown here with its context. PCR was performed using 60 Vbeta and 13 Jbeta primers. Using immunoSEQ multiplex PCR, the repertoire was profiled, and TCRdb retains in-frame clones only, with some absent. This table holds tens of thousands of clones, nearly 80% found once. The data stem from a study of cytomegalovirus exposure and HLA in healthy donors. Germline V gives CDR1 SEHNR, CDR2 FQNEAQ (reference sequence). The V and J ends lost 2 bases and 1 base, in that order; junction bases with no gene match: 9. CDR3 length: 17 residues. The clonotype comes from a woman in her thirties or forties in good health and CMV-seropositive. The gene calls are TRBV7-9 and TRBJ2-3, with TRBD1 matching over 7 bases. Material: PBMCs. The CDR3 bases are TGTGCCAGCAGCTTACTCAGGACAGGATTTGGCACAGATACGCAGTATTTT. Protein product: CASSLLRTGFGTDTQYF.